The source of this T cell receptor beta chain is a study of OX40 agonist ivuxolimab in advanced cancers. Study-level background: Previous treatment with anti-PD-1, anti-PD-L1 or anti-CTLA-4 therapy was allowed; less than 45% had received some. General study points: With doses of 0.1 to 3.0 mg/kg, CD4+ and CD8+ blood T cells had undergone clonal expansion by week 6.

Libraries were prepared by immunoSEQ multiplex PCR; TCRdb keeps only in-frame clonotypes and omits some of them. This repertoire shows about 71,000 clones, roughly nine tenths found once; its top ten account for roughly 0.99%. With regard to this clone: Its antigen is unknown.

V was clipped by 4 bases and J by 0 bases; unmatched bases: 9. Germline V gives CDR1 SQVTM, CDR2 ANQGSEA. This CDR3 has 16 amino acids. The source was CD4+ or CD8+ T cells sorted from blood, collected in a trial of the OX40 agonist ivuxolimab. The TCR comes from an adult with an advanced solid tumor such as melanoma, head and neck, liver or kidney cancer. The chain has TRBV29-1 and TRBJ2-7; TRBD2 agrees at 10 bases. The CDR3, as DNA: TGCAGCGTTGCAGGACTAGCGGCTCACTCCTCCTACGAGCAGTACTTC. Translation: CSVAGLAAHSSYEQYF.